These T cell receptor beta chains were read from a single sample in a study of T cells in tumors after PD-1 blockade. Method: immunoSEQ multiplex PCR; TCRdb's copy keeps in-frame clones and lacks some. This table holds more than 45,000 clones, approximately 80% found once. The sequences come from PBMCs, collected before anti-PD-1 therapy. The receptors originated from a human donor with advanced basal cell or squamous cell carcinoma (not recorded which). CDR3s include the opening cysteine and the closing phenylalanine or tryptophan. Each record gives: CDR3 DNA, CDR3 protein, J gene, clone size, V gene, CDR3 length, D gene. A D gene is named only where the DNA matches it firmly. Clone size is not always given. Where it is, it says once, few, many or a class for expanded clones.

TGTGCCAGCACCTGGCTAGAGGGTGAGCAGTTCTTC CASTWLEGEQFF TRBJ2-1 NA TRBV9 12 NA
TGCGCCAGCAGCTTGGGATCGGGGGGGCCAGAGACCCAGTACTTC CASSLGSGGPETQYF TRBJ2-5 NA TRBV5-1 15 TRBD2
TGTGCCAGTAGTACCTGGGACAGTATTAGCAATCAGCCCCAGCATTTT CASSTWDSISNQPQHF TRBJ1-5 NA TRBV19 16 TRBD1
TGTGCCAGCAGCTTCATAATAGCGGGAGAGGGGGACGGGGAGCTGTTTTTT CASSFIIAGEGDGELFF TRBJ2-2 NA TRBV7-8 17 TRBD2
TGTGCCAGTAAACCCGGGACAGGGCTCTACGAGCAGTACTTC CASKPGTGLYEQYF TRBJ2-7 NA TRBV19 14 TRBD1
TGTGCCAGCAGTGACCCCGGACGACAGGAGGGCCCGGGACTAAGTTGCCCAGATACGCAGTATTTT CASSDPGRQEGPGLSCPDTQYF TRBJ2-3 NA TRBV6-4 22 NA
TGTGCCAGCCCGACAGTTTATAGCAATCAGCCCCAGCATTTT CASPTVYSNQPQHF TRBJ1-5 medium-sized TRBV6-4 14 NA
TGTGCCAGCAGCCTTCGGCTGGGGGGGCGGAATCGGCGACTAGATACGCAGTATTTT CASSLRLGGRNRRLDTQYF TRBJ2-3 NA TRBV3-1/TRBV3-2 19 NA
TGTGCCAGCTCACCACCCCGGACGGAAAAACTGTTTTTT CASSPPRTEKLFF TRBJ1-4 NA TRBV18 13 NA
TGTGCCAGCAGCTACTTTAGGGGGGATACGCAGTATTTT CASSYFRGDTQYF TRBJ2-3 once TRBV5-5 13 NA
TGTGCCAGCAGTTACTCGTCGGGGGGGCTGGAAGATACGCAGTATTTT CASSYSSGGLEDTQYF TRBJ2-3 NA TRBV6-5 16 TRBD2
TGCGCCAGCAGCCCGCAGCGCAGGGGGAGTTTCAGCTCCTATAATTCACCCCTCCACTTT CASSPQRRGSFSSYNSPLHF TRBJ1-6 NA TRBV5-1 20 TRBD1
TGTGCCAGCAGCCGAGTCAGGGAGCCGGCCGGGGAGCTGTTTTTT CASSRVREPAGELFF TRBJ2-2 NA TRBV5-4 15 NA
TGCAGTGCTATCGGGAGCTACGAGCAGTACTTC CSAIGSYEQYF TRBJ2-7 few TRBV20-1 11 NA
TGTGCCAGCAGCAAAGTCGAGGGACAGACAAACTATGGCTACACCTTC CASSKVEGQTNYGYTF TRBJ1-2 NA TRBV21-1 16 NA
TGTGCCAGCAGCAAGGACAGGGCGAACACCGGGGAGCTGTTTTTT CASSKDRANTGELFF TRBJ2-2 NA TRBV7-8 15 TRBD1
TGTGCCAGCAGTAAAGCAGGGGGACAGCCCCAGCATTTT CASSKAGGQPQHF TRBJ1-5 NA TRBV11-3 13 TRBD1
TGTGCCAGCAGTCAACTAGCGGGACTGTCGGGTGAGCAGTTCTTC CASSQLAGLSGEQFF TRBJ2-1 NA TRBV6-5 15 TRBD2
TGTGCCAGCAGCACTTGGACAGGCGCAAGCTCCTACGAGCAGCACTTC CASSTWTGASSYEQHF TRBJ2-7 once TRBV5-6 16 TRBD1
TGTGCCAGCAGCTTAGTCAGGGTAACCCACGAGCAGTACTTC CASSLVRVTHEQYF TRBJ2-7 NA TRBV11-3 14 NA
TGTGCCAGCTCCCCTAGACAGTATTACACTGAAGCTTTCTTT CASSPRQYYTEAFF TRBJ1-1 NA TRBV18 14 NA
TGTGCCAGCAGCAAGATAGACAGACCCCTCCACTTT CASSKIDRPLHF TRBJ1-6 NA TRBV5-6 12 NA
TGTGCCAGTAGAAAGGGGTTAGCGGGTTCTGCCGGGGAGCTGTTTTTT CASRKGLAGSAGELFF TRBJ2-2 few TRBV19 16 TRBD2